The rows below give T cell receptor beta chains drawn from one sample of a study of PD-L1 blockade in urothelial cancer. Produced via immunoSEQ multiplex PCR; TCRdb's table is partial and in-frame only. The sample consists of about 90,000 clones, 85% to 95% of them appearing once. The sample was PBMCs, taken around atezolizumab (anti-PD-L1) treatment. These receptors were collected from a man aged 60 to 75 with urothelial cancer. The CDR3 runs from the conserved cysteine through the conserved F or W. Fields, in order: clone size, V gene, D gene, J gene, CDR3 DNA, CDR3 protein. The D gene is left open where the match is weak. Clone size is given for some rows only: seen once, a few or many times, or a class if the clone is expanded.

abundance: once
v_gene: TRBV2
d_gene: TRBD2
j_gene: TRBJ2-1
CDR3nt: TGTGCCAGCAGGGCCCTCGGGGGGGGAGGATACAATGAGCAGTTCTTC
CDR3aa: CASRALGGGGYNEQFF

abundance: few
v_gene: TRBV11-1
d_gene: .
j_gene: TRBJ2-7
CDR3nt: TGTGCCAGCAGCTTAGGCAGATCCTACGAGCAGTACTTC
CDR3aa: CASSLGRSYEQYF

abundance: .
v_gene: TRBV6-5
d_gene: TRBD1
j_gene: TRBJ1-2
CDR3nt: TGTGCCAGCAGTGACCCAGGGGGTTTCTATGGCTACACCTTC
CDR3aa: CASSDPGGFYGYTF

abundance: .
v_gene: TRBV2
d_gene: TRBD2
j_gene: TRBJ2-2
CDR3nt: TGTGCCAGCTGTGGACTAGCGGGGAACACCGGGGAGCTGTTTTTT
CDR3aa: CASCGLAGNTGELFF

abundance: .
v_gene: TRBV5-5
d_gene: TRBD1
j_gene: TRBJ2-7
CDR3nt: TGTGCCAGCAGCTCTTCCGGGACAGGGTTTTACGAGCAGTACTTC
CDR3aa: CASSSSGTGFYEQYF

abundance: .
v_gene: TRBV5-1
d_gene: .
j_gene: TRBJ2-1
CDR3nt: TGCGCCAGCAGCTTTTCCCGGCCGGGGGTGCAGTTCTTC
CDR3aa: CASSFSRPGVQFF

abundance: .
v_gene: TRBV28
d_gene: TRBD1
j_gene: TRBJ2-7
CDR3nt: TGTGCCAGCAGTTCACGACAGGGGTCGGGGCGTCGAGATGCGTACTTC
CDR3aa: CASSSRQGSGRRDAYF

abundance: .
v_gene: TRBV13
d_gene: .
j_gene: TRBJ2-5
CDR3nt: TGTGCCAGCAGCCCAAGCGCTAAACAGGGACGTAGAGAGACCCAGTACTTC
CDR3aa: CASSPSAKQGRRETQYF

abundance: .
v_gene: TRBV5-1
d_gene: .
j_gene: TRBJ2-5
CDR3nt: TGCGCCAGCAGCTCGGACAAAGAGACCCAGTACTTC
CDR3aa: CASSSDKETQYF

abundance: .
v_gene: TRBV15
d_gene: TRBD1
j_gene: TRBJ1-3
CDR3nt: TGTGCCACCAGCAGAGGGACAGGGACGGTCGGAAACACCATATATTTT
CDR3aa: CATSRGTGTVGNTIYF

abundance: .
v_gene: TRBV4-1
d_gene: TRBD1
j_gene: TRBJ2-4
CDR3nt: TGCGCCAGCAGCCAAACTCTGACAGGGGCCGCGGCCAAAAACATTCAGTACTTC
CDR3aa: CASSQTLTGAAAKNIQYF

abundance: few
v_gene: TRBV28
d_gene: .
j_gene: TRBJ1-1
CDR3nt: TGTGCCAGCAGTAGTAGTGGGCAGGTGAGAAAAGCTTTCTTT
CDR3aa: CASSSSGQVRKAFF

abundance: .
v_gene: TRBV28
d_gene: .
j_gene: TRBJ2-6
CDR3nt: TGTGCCAGCAGCCCGGACAGCCCCTTCTCTGGGGCCAACGTCCTGACTTTC
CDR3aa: CASSPDSPFSGANVLTF

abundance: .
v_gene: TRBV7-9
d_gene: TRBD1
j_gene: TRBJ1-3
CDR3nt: TGTGCCAGCAGACCCTCAGGGGGCTCTGGAAACACCATATATTTT
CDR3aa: CASRPSGGSGNTIYF

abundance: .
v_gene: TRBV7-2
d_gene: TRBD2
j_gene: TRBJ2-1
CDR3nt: TGTGCCAGCAGCTTAACTAGCGGGGGTAACAATGAGCAGTTCTTC
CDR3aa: CASSLTSGGNNEQFF

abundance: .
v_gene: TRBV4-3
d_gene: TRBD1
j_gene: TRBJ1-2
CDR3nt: TGCGCCAGCAGCCGAGGACAGGCCGGAGCTAACTATGGCTACACCTTC
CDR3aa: CASSRGQAGANYGYTF

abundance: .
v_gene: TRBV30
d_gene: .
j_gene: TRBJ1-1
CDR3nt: TGTTGCTATCGTCAGGGTTCCGGGGAGGGCACTGAAGCTTTCTTT
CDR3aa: CCYRQGSGEGTEAFF

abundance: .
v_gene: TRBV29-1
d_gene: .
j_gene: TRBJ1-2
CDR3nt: TGCAGCGTTGAGAGCATGGGGAGCTACTATGGCTACACCTTC
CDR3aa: CSVESMGSYYGYTF

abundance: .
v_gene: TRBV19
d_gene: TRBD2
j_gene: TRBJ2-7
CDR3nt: TGTGCCAGTAGTATCAGCGGGACGGCCTACGAGCAGTACTTC
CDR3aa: CASSISGTAYEQYF

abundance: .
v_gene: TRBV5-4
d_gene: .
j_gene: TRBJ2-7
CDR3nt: TGTGCCAGCAGCTTGGGAGGGGGGGTGAACGAGCAGTACTTC
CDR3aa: CASSLGGGVNEQYF

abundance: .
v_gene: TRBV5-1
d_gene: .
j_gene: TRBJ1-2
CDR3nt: TGCGCCAGCAGCTTGGTTTTCCAGGATGGCTACACCTTC
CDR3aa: CASSLVFQDGYTF

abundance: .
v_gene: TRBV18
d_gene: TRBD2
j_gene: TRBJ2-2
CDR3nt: TGTGCCAGCACACGGGAGGCGAACACCGGGGAGCTGTTTTTT
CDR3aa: CASTREANTGELFF

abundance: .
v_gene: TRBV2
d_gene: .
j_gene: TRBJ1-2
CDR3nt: TGTGCCAGCAGTGACGCGGGCGCGGGTGGCTACACCTTC
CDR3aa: CASSDAGAGGYTF

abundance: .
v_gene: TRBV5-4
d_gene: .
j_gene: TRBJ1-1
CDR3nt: TGTGCCAGCAGACAGGACAGACCGGGGACTGAAGCTTTCTTT
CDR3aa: CASRQDRPGTEAFF

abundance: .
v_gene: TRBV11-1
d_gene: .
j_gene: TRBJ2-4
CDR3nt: TGTGCCAGCAGCCCCCACCAGGGACTAGCCAAAAACATTCAGTACTTC
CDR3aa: CASSPHQGLAKNIQYF

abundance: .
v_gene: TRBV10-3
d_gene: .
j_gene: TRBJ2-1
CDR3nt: TGTGCCATCAACCCGGGGGGCCGTTACAATGAGCAGTTCTTC
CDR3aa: CAINPGGRYNEQFF

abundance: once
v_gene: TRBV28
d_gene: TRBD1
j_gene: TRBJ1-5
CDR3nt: TGTGCCAGCAGTGTTCGGGACAGCCATCAGCCCCAGCATTTT
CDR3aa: CASSVRDSHQPQHF

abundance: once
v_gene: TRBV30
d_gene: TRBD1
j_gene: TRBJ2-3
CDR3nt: TGTGCCTGTAGTCTCAGGGGGGATACGCAGTATTTT
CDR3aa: CACSLRGDTQYF

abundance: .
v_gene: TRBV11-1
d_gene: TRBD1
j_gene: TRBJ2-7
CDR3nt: TGTGCCAGCAGCTTAGACAGGGGCTACGAGCAGTACTTC
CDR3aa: CASSLDRGYEQYF

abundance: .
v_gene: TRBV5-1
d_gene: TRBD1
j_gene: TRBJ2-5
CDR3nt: TGCGCCAGCAGCTTGGCGGGACAGAAACAAGAGACCCAGTACTTC
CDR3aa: CASSLAGQKQETQYF

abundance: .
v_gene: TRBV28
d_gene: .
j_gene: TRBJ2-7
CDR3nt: TGTGCCAGCAGTACCACCCCGGTTACCTACGAGCAGTACTTC
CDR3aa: CASSTTPVTYEQYF

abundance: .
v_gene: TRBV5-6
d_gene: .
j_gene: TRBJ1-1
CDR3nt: TGTGCCAGCAGCTATAAGAGGACCGGGGGGAACACTGAAGCTTTCTTT
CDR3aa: CASSYKRTGGNTEAFF

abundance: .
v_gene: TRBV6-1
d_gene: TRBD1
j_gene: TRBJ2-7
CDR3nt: TGTGCCAGCAGGAAGACAGGGGAGTCCTACGAGCAGTACTTC
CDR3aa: CASRKTGESYEQYF

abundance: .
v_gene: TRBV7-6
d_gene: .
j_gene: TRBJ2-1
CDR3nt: TGTGCCAGCAGCTTAAAAGTGGGAGATGGACTGGGCTTAAATGAGCAGTTCTTC
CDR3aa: CASSLKVGDGLGLNEQFF

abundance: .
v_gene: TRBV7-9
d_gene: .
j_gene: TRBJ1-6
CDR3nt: TGTGCCAGCAGCTCTAAGGCGGGCTCTCCCCTCCACTTT
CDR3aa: CASSSKAGSPLHF

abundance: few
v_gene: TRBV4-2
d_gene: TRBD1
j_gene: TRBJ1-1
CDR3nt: TGTGCCAGCAGCCTGGGACAGGTGGACACTGAAGCTTTCTTT
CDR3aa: CASSLGQVDTEAFF

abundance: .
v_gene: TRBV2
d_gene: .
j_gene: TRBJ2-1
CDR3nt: TGTGCCAGCAGTGAAGTCTGGCAGTTCTTC
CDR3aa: CASSEVWQFF

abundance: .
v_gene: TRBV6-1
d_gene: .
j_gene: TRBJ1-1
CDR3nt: TGTGCCAGCAGTGCGCTCCGGGGGGGGGCTTTCTTT
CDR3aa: CASSALRGGAFF

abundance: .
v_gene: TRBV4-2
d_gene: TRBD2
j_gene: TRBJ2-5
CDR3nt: TGTGCCAGCAGCCACGTGGCGGGAGGGCCTTCGGAGACCCAGTACTTC
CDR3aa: CASSHVAGGPSETQYF

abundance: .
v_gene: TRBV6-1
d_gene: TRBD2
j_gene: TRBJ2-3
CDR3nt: TGTGCCAGCAGTGGAGCGGGGGGGTGGGCAGATACGCAGTATTTT
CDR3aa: CASSGAGGWADTQYF

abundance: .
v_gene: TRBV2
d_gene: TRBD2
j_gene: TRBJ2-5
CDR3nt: TGTGCCAGCAGTTTGACTCCGGGACTAGCGGGAGCCAAGGCAGAGACCCAGTACTTC
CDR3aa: CASSLTPGLAGAKAETQYF